This T cell receptor (beta chain) was observed in a study of post-analysis software for immune sequencing data. Whole-study results and caveats: Patients had higher frequencies than controls of about five TRBV segments, including TRBV5-6, TRBV5-1 and TRBV20-1.

Trimming took off 8 bases at V and 4 bases at J, with 17 bases between the two ends. CDR1 is SGHVS and CDR2 is FNYEAQ in the germline V gene. CDR3 length: 15 amino acids. Sequencing libraries made from TCR beta cDNA carried unique molecular identifiers. One entry per CDR3 protein, called by TCRdb with MiXCR from the PCR reads. The table includes about 760,000 distinct CDR3 sequences, about 32% detected once. Regarding this clonotype: Its antigen is unknown.

The chain couples TRBV7-6 to TRBJ2-2; D may be TRBD1 (6 bases). Specimen: blood. This clonotype was obtained from a girl aged 5 to 17 with multiple sclerosis. The CDR3 DNA reads TGTGCCAGCTCCGACAGGACCTCCGGCACCGGGGAGCTGTTTTTT. This translates into CASSDRTSGTGELFF.